Listed below are T cell receptor beta chains from one sample, sequenced in a study of T cell responses to AZD1222 COVID-19 vaccine. The method was immunoSEQ multiplex PCR; TCRdb's version includes in-frame clones alone and lacks a portion of them. The sample consists of about 120,000 clones, approximately 89% of them appearing once. Material: peripheral blood, obtained on day 0 of AZD1222 vaccination. The source of these receptors is an adult in good health. The CDR3 runs from the conserved cysteine through the conserved F or W. D genes are given only for firm matches. Size is stated for part of the rows, as once, few or many counts, or as a class when the clone is expanded.

.	TRBV14	TRBD2	TRBJ2-1	CASSQDWGGQFF	TGTGCCAGCAGCCAAGATTGGGGGGGACAGTTCTTC
.	TRBV5-4	.	TRBJ2-7	CASSFSSSHEQYF	TGTGCCAGCAGCTTTTCCAGCTCCCACGAGCAGTACTTC
.	TRBV7-8	TRBD1	TRBJ1-5	CASSSRHKTGGKGVRADQPQHF	TGTGCCAGCAGCTCGAGACATAAGACAGGGGGCAAAGGAGTGAGGGCGGATCAGCCCCAGCATTTT
few	TRBV6-5	.	TRBJ1-2	CASKFNYGYTF	TGTGCCAGCAAATTTAACTATGGCTACACCTTC
medium-sized	TRBV7-6	TRBD1	TRBJ2-1	CASSRDRGRLIEQFF	TGTGCCAGCAGCCGAGACAGGGGGCGCTTAATTGAGCAGTTCTTC
.	TRBV19	.	TRBJ1-6	CASSRGRPYNSPLHF	TGTGCCAGTAGTAGAGGTCGGCCATATAATTCACCCCTCCACTTT
.	TRBV5-1	.	TRBJ1-1	CASSLDGMNTEAFF	TGCGCCAGCAGCTTGGATGGCATGAACACTGAAGCTTTCTTT
.	TRBV5-6	.	TRBJ1-1	CASSLAENTEAFF	TGTGCCAGCAGCTTGGCGGAGAACACTGAAGCTTTCTTT
.	TRBV2	.	TRBJ2-5	CASSDGRSQETQYF	TGTGCCAGCAGTGACGGGCGGAGCCAAGAGACCCAGTACTTC
.	TRBV5-1	.	TRBJ2-7	CASSLDYEQYF	TGCGCCAGCAGCTTAGACTACGAGCAGTACTTC
few	TRBV9	.	TRBJ1-5	CASSVGVGNNQPQHF	TGTGCCAGCAGCGTGGGGGTTGGTAACAATCAGCCCCAGCATTTT
.	TRBV9	TRBD1	TRBJ2-3	CASSARQGGTDTQYF	TGTGCCAGCAGCGCCCGACAGGGGGGCACAGATACGCAGTATTTT
.	TRBV19	.	TRBJ2-1	CASSIGGGANNEQFF	TGTGCCAGTAGTATAGGTGGGGGGGCGAACAATGAGCAGTTCTTC
.	TRBV4-2	.	TRBJ1-2	CASSQGLLANYGYTF	TGTGCCAGCAGCCAAGGACTCCTGGCTAACTATGGCTACACCTTC
.	TRBV2	.	TRBJ2-1	CASSGTPGHEQFF	TGTGCCAGCAGTGGGACCCCGGGGCATGAGCAGTTCTTC
.	TRBV5-1	.	TRBJ2-7	CASSPTDPSYEQYF	TGCGCCAGCAGCCCTACAGACCCCTCCTACGAGCAGTACTTC
.	TRBV5-1	TRBD1	TRBJ2-1	CASSRDRGQPEQFF	TGCGCCAGCAGCCGGGACAGGGGGCAACCTGAGCAGTTCTTC
.	TRBV6-1	TRBD1	TRBJ1-6	CASSDPPTGVYNSPLHF	TGTGCCAGCAGTGACCCTCCGACAGGGGTCTATAATTCACCCCTCCACTTT
.	TRBV11-2	.	TRBJ1-6	CASSLAGVEWGYNSPLHF	TGTGCCAGCAGCTTAGCAGGGGTGGAGTGGGGGTATAATTCACCCCTCCACTTT
.	TRBV3-1/TRBV3-2	.	TRBJ1-3	CASSLQGFGNTIYF	TGTGCCAGCAGCCTTCAGGGGTTCGGAAACACCATATATTTT
.	TRBV6-5	.	TRBJ2-7	CASKLGRVGYEQYF	TGTGCCAGCAAGTTGGGCAGGGTGGGCTACGAGCAGTACTTC
once	TRBV7-9	.	TRBJ1-4	CASSFQRQSNEKLFF	TGTGCCAGCAGCTTTCAGAGGCAGTCGAATGAAAAACTGTTTTTT
once	TRBV19	.	TRBJ1-1	CASRSRGPDTEAFF	TGTGCCAGTAGATCCCGGGGCCCGGACACTGAAGCTTTCTTT
.	TRBV19	TRBD2	TRBJ2-2	CASSAPRGGPDTGELFF	TGTGCCAGTAGTGCCCCGCGGGGGGGCCCGGACACCGGGGAGCTGTTTTTT
few	TRBV29-1	TRBD2	TRBJ2-1	CSSFGTTFTYNEQFF	TGCAGCTCCTTCGGGACTACCTTTACCTACAATGAGCAGTTCTTC
.	TRBV12-3/TRBV12-4	.	TRBJ2-3	CASSSRGADTQYF	TGTGCCAGCAGTTCGAGGGGCGCAGATACGCAGTATTTT
.	TRBV28	.	TRBJ2-5	CASRAGKETQYF	TGTGCCAGCAGGGCAGGGAAAGAGACCCAGTACTTC
.	TRBV7-3	TRBD2	TRBJ2-1	CASSLEASGGHEQFF	TGTGCCAGCAGCTTAGAGGCTAGCGGGGGCCATGAGCAGTTCTTC
.	TRBV18	.	TRBJ2-3	CASSERRDTQYF	TGTGCCAGCTCAGAGCGGAGGGATACGCAGTATTTT
.	TRBV2	TRBD1	TRBJ2-7	CASRGTGRSYEQYF	TGTGCCAGCAGGGGGACAGGGAGGTCCTACGAGCAGTACTTC
.	TRBV28	TRBD1	TRBJ1-1	CASSQGGSEAFF	TGTGCCAGCAGTCAGGGGGGCTCTGAAGCTTTCTTT
.	TRBV28	TRBD1	TRBJ1-2	CASSLAGTGRFGYTF	TGTGCCAGCAGTTTAGCCGGGACAGGGCGGTTTGGCTACACCTTC
.	TRBV6-5	.	TRBJ1-3	CASSYSSGGEGNTIYF	TGTGCCAGCAGTTACTCGTCCGGGGGCGAGGGAAACACCATATATTTT
.	TRBV6-5	TRBD2	TRBJ2-7	CATQRGPSYEQYF	TGTGCCACCCAGCGGGGGCCCTCCTACGAGCAGTACTTC
.	TRBV9	.	TRBJ2-2	CASSVLRVSGELFF	TGTGCCAGCAGCGTGCTGAGGGTGTCCGGGGAGCTGTTTTTT
.	TRBV6-6	.	TRBJ1-2	CASSTRDNRGGYTF	TGTGCCAGCAGTACCCGGGACAATCGGGGTGGCTACACCTTC
.	TRBV6-5	.	TRBJ1-6	CASSRQASNSPLHF	TGTGCCAGCAGCAGACAGGCCTCTAATTCACCCCTCCACTTT
.	TRBV7-6	.	TRBJ1-5	CASSLVGGGLSNQPQHF	TGTGCCAGCAGCTTAGTAGGGGGGGGATTGAGCAATCAGCCCCAGCATTTT
.	TRBV18	.	TRBJ2-5	CASSPGAKETQYF	TGTGCCAGCTCACCAGGGGCCAAGGAGACCCAGTACTTC
.	TRBV27	.	TRBJ2-5	CASSFLGTQETQYF	TGTGCCAGCAGTTTTTTGGGTACCCAAGAGACCCAGTACTTC
.	TRBV7-2	.	TRBJ2-1	CASSWPGQLLFF	TGTGCCAGCTCATGGCCGGGGCAGCTGTTGTTCTTC
.	TRBV5-5	.	TRBJ1-2	CASSLVLEGYGYTF	TGTGCCAGCAGCTTGGTCTTGGAGGGCTATGGCTACACCTTC
.	TRBV7-2	TRBD1	TRBJ1-2	CASSPGGLGPNYGYTF	TGTGCCAGCAGCCCAGGGGGGCTAGGCCCGAACTATGGCTACACCTTC
.	TRBV10-3	.	TRBJ2-3	CAISDDTLSTDTQYF	TGTGCCATCAGTGACGACACGCTAAGCACAGATACGCAGTATTTT
once	TRBV2	TRBD1	TRBJ1-5	CASSGPGGSGQPQHF	TGTGCCAGCAGTGGACCAGGGGGCTCGGGTCAGCCCCAGCATTTT
.	TRBV5-4	TRBD2	TRBJ2-7	CASSPLGGGPYEQYF	TGTGCCAGCAGCCCTCTCGGGGGGGGCCCTTACGAGCAGTACTTC
once	TRBV10-2	.	TRBJ2-3	CASIPPKDTQYF	TGCGCCAGCATTCCCCCCAAAGATACGCAGTATTTT
.	TRBV7-9	.	TRBJ1-4	CASSPPGLPSEKLFF	TGTGCCAGCAGCCCCCCCGGCCTTCCTAGTGAAAAACTGTTTTTT
.	TRBV14	TRBD1	TRBJ1-1	CASSTAARGAKGTTEAFF	TGTGCCAGCAGCACCGCGGCCAGGGGGGCGAAAGGAACCACTGAAGCTTTCTTT
.	TRBV13	TRBD1	TRBJ1-4	CASRQGAGEKLFF	TGTGCCAGCAGGCAGGGGGCCGGTGAAAAACTGTTTTTT
.	TRBV7-9	.	TRBJ2-7	CASSLAVTYEQYF	TGTGCCAGCAGCTTGGCCGTGACTTACGAGCAGTACTTC
.	TRBV10-2	TRBD1	TRBJ1-2	CASRGQGSYGYTF	TGCGCCAGCAGGGGACAGGGGAGCTATGGCTACACCTTC